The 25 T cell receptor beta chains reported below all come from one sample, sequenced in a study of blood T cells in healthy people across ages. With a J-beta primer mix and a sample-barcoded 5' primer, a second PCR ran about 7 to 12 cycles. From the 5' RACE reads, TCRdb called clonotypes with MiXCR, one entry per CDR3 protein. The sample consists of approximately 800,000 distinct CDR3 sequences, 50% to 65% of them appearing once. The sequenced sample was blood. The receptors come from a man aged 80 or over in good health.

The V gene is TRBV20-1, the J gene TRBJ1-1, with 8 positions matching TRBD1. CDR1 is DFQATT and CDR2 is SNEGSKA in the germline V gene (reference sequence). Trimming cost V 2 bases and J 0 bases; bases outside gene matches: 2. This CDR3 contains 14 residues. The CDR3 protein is CSARKTGVNTEAFF. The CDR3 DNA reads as TGCAGTGCTAGAAAGACAGGGGTGAACACTGAAGCTTTCTTT.

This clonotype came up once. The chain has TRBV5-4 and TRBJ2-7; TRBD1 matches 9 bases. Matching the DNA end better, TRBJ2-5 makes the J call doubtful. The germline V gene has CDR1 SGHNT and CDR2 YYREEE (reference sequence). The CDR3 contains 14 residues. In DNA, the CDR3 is TGTGCCAGCAGGTCTACCGGGACAGGGCAGACCCAGTACTTC. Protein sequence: CASRSTGTGQTQYF.

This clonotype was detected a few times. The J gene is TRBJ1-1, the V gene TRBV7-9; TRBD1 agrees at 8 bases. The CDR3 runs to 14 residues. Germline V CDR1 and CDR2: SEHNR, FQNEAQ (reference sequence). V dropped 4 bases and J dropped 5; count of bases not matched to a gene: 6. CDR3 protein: CASSSGQGKTEAFF. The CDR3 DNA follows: TGTGCCAGCAGCTCCGGACAGGGAAAGACTGAAGCTTTCTTT.

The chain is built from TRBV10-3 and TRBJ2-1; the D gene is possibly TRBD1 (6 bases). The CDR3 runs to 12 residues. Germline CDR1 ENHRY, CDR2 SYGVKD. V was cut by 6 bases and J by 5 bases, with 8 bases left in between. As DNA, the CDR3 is TGTGCCATCAGGCCAGGGGACAATGAGCAGTTCTTC. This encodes CAIRPGDNEQFF.

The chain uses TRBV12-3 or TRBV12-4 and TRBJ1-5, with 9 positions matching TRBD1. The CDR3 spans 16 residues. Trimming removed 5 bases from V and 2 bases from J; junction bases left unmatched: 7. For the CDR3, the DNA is TGTGCCAGCAGTCCAGGGACAGGGCTCCGCAATCAGCCCCAGCATTTT. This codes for CASSPGTGLRNQPQHF.

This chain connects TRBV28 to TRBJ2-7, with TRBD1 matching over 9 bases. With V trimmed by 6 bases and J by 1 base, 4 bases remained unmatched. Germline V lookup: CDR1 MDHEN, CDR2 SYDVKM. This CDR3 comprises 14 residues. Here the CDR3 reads CASRQQGASYEQYF. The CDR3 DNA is TGTGCCAGCAGGCAACAGGGGGCTTCCTACGAGCAGTACTTC. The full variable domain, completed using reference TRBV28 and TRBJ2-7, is DVKVTQSSRYLVKRTGEKVFLECVQDMDHENMFWYRQDPGLGLRLIYFSYDVKMKEKGDIPEGYSVSREKKERFSLILESASTNQTSMYLCASRQQGASYEQYFGPGTRLTVT.

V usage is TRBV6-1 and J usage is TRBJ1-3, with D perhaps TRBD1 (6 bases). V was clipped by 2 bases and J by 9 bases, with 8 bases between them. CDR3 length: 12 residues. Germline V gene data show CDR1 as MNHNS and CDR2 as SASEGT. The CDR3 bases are TGTGCCAGCAGTGAATGGGGGGCCACCATATATTTT. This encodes CASSEWGATIYF.

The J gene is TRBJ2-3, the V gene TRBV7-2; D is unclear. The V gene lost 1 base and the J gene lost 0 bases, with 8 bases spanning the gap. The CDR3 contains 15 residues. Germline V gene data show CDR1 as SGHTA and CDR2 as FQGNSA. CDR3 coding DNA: TGTGCCAGCAGCTTAGTCCCGCTTAGCACAGATACGCAGTATTTT. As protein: CASSLVPLSTDTQYF.

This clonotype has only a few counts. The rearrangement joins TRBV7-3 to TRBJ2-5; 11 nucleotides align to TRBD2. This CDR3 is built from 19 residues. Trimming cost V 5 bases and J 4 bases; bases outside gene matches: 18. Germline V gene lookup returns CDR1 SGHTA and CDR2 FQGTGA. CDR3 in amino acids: CASSLIAGTLAGARETQYF. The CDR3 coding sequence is TGTGCCAGCAGCCTCATTGCGGGGACACTAGCGGGAGCTCGAGAGACCCAGTACTTC.

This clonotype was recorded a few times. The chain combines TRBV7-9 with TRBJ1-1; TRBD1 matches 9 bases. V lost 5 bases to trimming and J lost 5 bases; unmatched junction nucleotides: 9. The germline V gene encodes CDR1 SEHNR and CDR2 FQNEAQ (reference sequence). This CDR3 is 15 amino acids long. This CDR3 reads CASSTRTGVGTEAFF. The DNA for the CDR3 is TGTGCCAGCAGCACCCGGACAGGGGTAGGGACTGAAGCTTTCTTT.

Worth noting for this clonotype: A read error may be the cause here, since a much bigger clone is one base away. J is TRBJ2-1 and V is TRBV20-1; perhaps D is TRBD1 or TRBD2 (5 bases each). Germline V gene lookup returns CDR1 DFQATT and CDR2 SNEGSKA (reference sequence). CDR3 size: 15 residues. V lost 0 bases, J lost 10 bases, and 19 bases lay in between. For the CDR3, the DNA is TGCAGTGCTAGAGAGAGGGACGGAGTCTCCTACGAGCAGTTCTTC. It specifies CSARERDGVSYEQFF.

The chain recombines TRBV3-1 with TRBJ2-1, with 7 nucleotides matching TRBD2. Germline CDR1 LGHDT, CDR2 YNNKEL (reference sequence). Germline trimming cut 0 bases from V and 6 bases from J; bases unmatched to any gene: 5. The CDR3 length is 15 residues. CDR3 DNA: TGTGCCAGCAGCCAAGAGGGAGGGCGGCGCAATGAGCAGTTCTTC. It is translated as CASSQEGGRRNEQFF.

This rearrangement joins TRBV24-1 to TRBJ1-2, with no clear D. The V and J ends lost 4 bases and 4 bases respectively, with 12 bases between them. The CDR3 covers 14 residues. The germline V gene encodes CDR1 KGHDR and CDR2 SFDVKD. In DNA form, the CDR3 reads TGTGCCACCAGTGACCCAGGAGGAGGCTATGGCTACACCTTC. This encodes CATSDPGGGYGYTF.

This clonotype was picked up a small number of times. This CDR3 reads CASSQFGLDVEEQYF. The CDR3 coding sequence is TGTGCCAGCAGCCAATTCGGCCTAGATGTGGAGGAGCAGTACTTC. V and J are TRBV3-1 and TRBJ2-4, with D possibly TRBD2 on 5 matching bases. V lost 2 bases and J lost 13, with 21 bases in between. The CDR3 has 15 amino acids. Looked up from germline, CDR1 is LGHDT and CDR2 is YNNKEL (reference sequence).

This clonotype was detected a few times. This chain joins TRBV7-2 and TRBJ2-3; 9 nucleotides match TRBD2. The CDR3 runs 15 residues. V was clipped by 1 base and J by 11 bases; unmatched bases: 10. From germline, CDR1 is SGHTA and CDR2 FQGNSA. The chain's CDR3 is CASSLGSGGSGGQYF. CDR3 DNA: TGTGCCAGCAGCTTAGGTAGCGGGGGCTCCGGCGGGCAGTATTTT.

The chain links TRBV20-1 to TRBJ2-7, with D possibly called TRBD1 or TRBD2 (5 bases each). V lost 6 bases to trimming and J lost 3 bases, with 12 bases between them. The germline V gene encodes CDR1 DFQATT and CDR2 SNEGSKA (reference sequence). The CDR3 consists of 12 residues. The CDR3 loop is CSAHGTLYEQYF. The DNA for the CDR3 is TGCAGTGCGCACGGGACCCTCTACGAGCAGTACTTC.

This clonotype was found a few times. CDR3 nucleotides: TGTGCCAGCAGTCCGCCGACAGGGGTCGGGCAGTACTTC. Its protein product is CASSPPTGVGQYF. The chain carries TRBV28 and TRBJ2-7; 8 bases agree with TRBD1. CDR1 is MDHEN, CDR2 SYDVKM, per germline. V gave up 5 bases and J gave up 9 bases; unmatched junction bases: 9. This CDR3 comprises 13 residues.

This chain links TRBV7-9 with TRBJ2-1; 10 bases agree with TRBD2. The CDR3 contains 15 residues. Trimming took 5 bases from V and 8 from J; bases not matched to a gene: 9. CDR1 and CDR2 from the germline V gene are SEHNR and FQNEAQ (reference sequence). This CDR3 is CASSPTSGKGHEQFF. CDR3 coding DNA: TGTGCCAGCAGCCCTACTAGCGGGAAGGGACATGAGCAGTTCTTC.

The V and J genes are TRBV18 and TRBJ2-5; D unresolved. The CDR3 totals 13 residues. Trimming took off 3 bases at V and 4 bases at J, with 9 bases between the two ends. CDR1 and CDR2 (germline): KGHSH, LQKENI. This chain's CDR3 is CASSPLDGETQYF. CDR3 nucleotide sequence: TGTGCCAGCTCACCCCTGGACGGAGAGACCCAGTACTTC.

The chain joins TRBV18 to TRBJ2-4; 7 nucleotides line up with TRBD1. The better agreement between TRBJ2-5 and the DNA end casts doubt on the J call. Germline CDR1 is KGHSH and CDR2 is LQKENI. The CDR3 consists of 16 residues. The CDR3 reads CASSPQLGQRQETQYF. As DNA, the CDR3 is TGTGCCAGCTCACCGCAACTGGGACAGCGCCAAGAGACCCAGTACTTC.

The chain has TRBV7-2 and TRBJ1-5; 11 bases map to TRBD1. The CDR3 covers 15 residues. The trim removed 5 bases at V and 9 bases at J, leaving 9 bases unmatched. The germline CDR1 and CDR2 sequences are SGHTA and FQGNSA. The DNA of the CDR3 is TGTGCCAGCAGCCTACTTGGACAGGGGGCTTCGCCCCAGCATTTT. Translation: CASSLLGQGASPQHF.

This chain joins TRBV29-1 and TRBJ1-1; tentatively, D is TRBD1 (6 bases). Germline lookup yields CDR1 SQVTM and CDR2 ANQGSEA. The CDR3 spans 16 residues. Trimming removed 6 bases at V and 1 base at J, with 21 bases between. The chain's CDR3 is CSVLPIYRASNTEAFF. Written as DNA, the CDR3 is TGCAGCGTCCTACCTATCTACAGGGCCTCGAACACTGAAGCTTTCTTT.

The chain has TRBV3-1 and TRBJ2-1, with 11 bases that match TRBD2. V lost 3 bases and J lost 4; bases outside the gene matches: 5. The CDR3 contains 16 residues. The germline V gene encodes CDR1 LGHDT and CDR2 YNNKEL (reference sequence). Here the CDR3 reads CASSQGLAATYNEQFF. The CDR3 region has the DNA TGTGCCAGCAGCCAGGGACTAGCGGCTACATACAATGAGCAGTTCTTC.

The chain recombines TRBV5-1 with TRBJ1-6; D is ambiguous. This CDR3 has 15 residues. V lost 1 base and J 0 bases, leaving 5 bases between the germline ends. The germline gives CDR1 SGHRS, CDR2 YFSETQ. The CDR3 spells CASSLWSSYNSPLHF. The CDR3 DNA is TGCGCCAGCAGCTTGTGGAGCTCCTATAATTCACCCCTCCACTTT.

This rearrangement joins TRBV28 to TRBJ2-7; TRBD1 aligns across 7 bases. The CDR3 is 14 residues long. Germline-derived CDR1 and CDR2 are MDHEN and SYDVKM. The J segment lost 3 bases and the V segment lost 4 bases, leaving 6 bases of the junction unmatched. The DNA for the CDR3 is TGTGCCAGCAGTTCCCTCCAGGGGGTCTACGAGCAGTACTTC. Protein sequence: CASSSLQGVYEQYF.